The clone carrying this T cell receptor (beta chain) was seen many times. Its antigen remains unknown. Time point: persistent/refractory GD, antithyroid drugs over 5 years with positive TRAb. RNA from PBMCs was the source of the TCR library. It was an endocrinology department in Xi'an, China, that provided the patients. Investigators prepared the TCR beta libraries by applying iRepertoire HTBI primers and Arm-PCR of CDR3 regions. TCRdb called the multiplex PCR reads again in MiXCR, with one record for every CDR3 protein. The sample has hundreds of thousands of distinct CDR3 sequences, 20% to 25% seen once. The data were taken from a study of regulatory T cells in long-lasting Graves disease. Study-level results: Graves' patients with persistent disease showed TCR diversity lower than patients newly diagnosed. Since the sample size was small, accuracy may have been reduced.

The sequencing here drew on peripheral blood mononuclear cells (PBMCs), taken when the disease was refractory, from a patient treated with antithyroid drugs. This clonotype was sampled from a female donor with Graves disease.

Written as DNA, the CDR3 is TGTGCCAGCAGTACCCCGTGGACTGAACCCGAACCTCGGATGGCCCAGCATTTT. It specifies CASSTPWTEPEPRMAQHF. The chain has TRBV28 and TRBJ1-5; D gene ambiguous. The CDR3 runs 18 residues. V lost 5 bases, J lost 11 bases, and 31 bases lay in between. Per the germline V gene, CDR1 is MDHEN and CDR2 is SYDVKM.